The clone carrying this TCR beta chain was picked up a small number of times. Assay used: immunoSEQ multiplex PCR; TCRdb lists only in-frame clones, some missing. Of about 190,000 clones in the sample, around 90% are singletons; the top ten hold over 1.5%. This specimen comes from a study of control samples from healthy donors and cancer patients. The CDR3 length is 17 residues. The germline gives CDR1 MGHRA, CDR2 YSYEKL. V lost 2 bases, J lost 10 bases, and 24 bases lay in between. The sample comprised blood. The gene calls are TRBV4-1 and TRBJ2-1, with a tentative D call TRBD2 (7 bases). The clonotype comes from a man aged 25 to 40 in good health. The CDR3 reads CASSQPIGVGGAPEQFF. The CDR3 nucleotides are TGCGCCAGCAGCCAACCCATTGGAGTGGGGGGGGCCCCGGAGCAGTTCTTC.